Following are 17 T cell receptor beta chains from one sample sequenced in a study of CD4 T cells in relation to SARS-CoV-2 and coronaviruses. These receptors are not linked to any known antigen. The unexposed donors gave CD4+ T cells in about 2011-2018, prior to COVID-19. Isolation of CD4+ T cells took place after less than twelve days in culture. The data were produced by immunoSEQ multiplex PCR, yet TCRdb's version contains in-frame clones alone and is incomplete. The table includes approximately 20,000 clones, approximately 75% detected once. What was sequenced was CD4+ T cells from PBMCs, cultured in vitro. The receptor source for this set is a human donor in good health.

The chain combines TRBV2 with TRBJ1-3; 7 nucleotides align to TRBD1. The CDR3 sequence is 15 residues long. Germline CDR1 is SNHLY and CDR2 is FYNNEI. Trimming removed 4 bases from V and 0 bases from J; junction bases left unmatched: 3. CDR3 protein: CASSAGGISGNTIYF. DNA for the CDR3: TGTGCCAGCAGTGCAGGGGGGATCTCTGGAAACACCATATATTTT.

The chain links TRBV18 to TRBJ2-7; 8 positions match TRBD2. Germline lookup yields CDR1 KGHSH and CDR2 LQKENI. V shed 3 bases and J 4 bases; nucleotides not matched to a gene: 2. There are 13 residues in the CDR3. Here the CDR3 reads CASSPAGGYEQYF. The CDR3 region has the DNA TGTGCCAGCTCACCGGCGGGGGGTTACGAGCAGTACTTC.

This rearrangement joins TRBV5-1 to TRBJ2-5; D gene unclear. Germline V gene sequence: CDR1 SGHRS, CDR2 YFSETQ. CDR3 length: 13 amino acids. Trimming stripped 3 bases from V and 3 bases from J, with 9 bases between. The CDR3, as DNA: TGCGCCAGCAGCTCCACATGGGAAGAGACCCAGTACTTC. Protein: CASSSTWEETQYF.

This clone was detected only a few times. The V gene is TRBV6-4, the J gene TRBJ1-2; TRBD1 might be the D (5 bases). The CDR3 contains 14 residues. Germline lookup yields CDR1 MRHNA and CDR2 SNTAGT. Deletions cut 0 bases from V and 8 bases from J, with 13 bases between. The CDR3 bases are TGTGCCAGCAGTGACTCCAGTGGGACGGGGGGCTACACCTTC. It is translated as CASSDSSGTGGYTF.

CDR3 residues: CASSLLPSGTGEQFF. CDR3 DNA: TGTGCCAGCAGCTTACTACCTAGCGGGACCGGTGAGCAGTTCTTC. This rearrangement joins TRBV7-8 to TRBJ2-1; 9 positions agree with TRBD2. The CDR3 totals 15 residues. V shed 2 bases, J shed 9 bases, and the junction held 8 bases outside the gene matches. Germline V lookup: CDR1 SGHVS, CDR2 FQNEAQ.

The rearrangement uses TRBV28 and TRBJ2-4; D perhaps matches TRBD2 (7 bases). CDR3 length: 14 residues. Trimming shortened V by 4 bases and J by 5 bases, and 12 bases separated the two germline ends. Germline CDR1 is MDHEN and CDR2 is SYDVKM. CDR3 sequence (DNA): TGTGCCAGCAGTTCCGGGGGGCTGGAAAACATTCAGTACTTC. As protein: CASSSGGLENIQYF.

This sequence joins TRBV9 and TRBJ2-1; TRBD1 is a possible D gene (6 bases). Per germline, CDR1 SGDLS and CDR2 YYNGEE. This CDR3 is built from 15 residues. V gave up 4 bases and J gave up 5 bases, with 16 bases separating them. CDR3 protein: CASSPSRGSHNEQFF. CDR3 sequence (DNA): TGTGCCAGCAGCCCCAGTAGGGGGTCGCACAATGAGCAGTTCTTC.

The V gene is TRBV3-1 (or the pseudogene TRBV3-2), the J gene TRBJ2-7; D ambiguous. This CDR3 is built from 12 residues. Trimming took off 5 bases at V and 3 bases at J, with 8 bases between the two ends. Germline V lookup: CDR1 LGHDT, CDR2 YNNKEL (reference sequence). CDR3 in amino acids: CASSDARYEQYF. The CDR3 DNA follows: TGTGCCAGCAGCGACGCTCGCTACGAGCAGTACTTC.

This sequence joins TRBV7-9 and TRBJ2-1; 9 nucleotides agree with TRBD2. The CDR3 is made up of 16 amino acids. Germline lookup yields CDR1 SEHNR and CDR2 FQNEAQ (reference sequence). V lost 3 bases and J lost 4; bases outside the gene matches: 7. CDR3 residues: CASSFLASGKYNEQFF. CDR3 coding DNA: TGTGCCAGCAGCTTTTTGGCTAGCGGGAAATACAATGAGCAGTTCTTC.

V and J are TRBV24-1 and TRBJ1-2; D gene uncertain. From germline, CDR1 is KGHDR and CDR2 SFDVKD. The CDR3 contains 14 residues. The V and J ends lost 5 bases and 5 bases respectively, with 14 bases between them. In DNA, the CDR3 is TGTGCCACCAGTGGGGCAGGATCCGATTATGGCTACACCTTC. As protein: CATSGAGSDYGYTF.

The chain carries TRBV30 and TRBJ1-4; D call uncertain. V lost 4 bases, J lost 7 bases, and 16 bases lay in between. The germline V gene encodes CDR1 GTSNPN and CDR2 SVGIG (reference sequence). This CDR3 comprises 14 residues. CDR3 in amino acids: CAWKLYGEGEKLFF. CDR3 sequence (DNA): TGTGCCTGGAAGTTGTATGGGGAAGGTGAAAAACTGTTTTTT.

The chain uses TRBV6-2 or TRBV6-3 and TRBJ2-7; TRBD1 is a possible D gene (6 bases). The CDR3 sequence is 16 residues long. V was pared by 2 bases and J by 0 bases, with 14 bases between. Germline V gene lookup returns CDR1 MNHEY and CDR2 SVGEGT. CDR3 sequence (DNA): TGTGCCAGCAGTTACCCCCTTACAGGGATCTCCTACGAGCAGTACTTC. Its translation: CASSYPLTGISYEQYF.

This chain joins TRBV19 and TRBJ2-1; 9 positions agree with TRBD2. The V segment lost 6 bases and the J segment 5 bases; nucleotides outside the gene matches: 11. The CDR3 contains 16 residues. CDR1 and CDR2 from the germline V gene are LNHDA and SQIVND (reference sequence). The CDR3, as DNA: TGTGCCAGTAGCCGGGCGCGGGAGGGCCCTAACAATGAGCAGTTCTTC. It yields the protein CASSRAREGPNNEQFF.

The chain recombines TRBV19 with TRBJ2-7; unclear D gene. The V and J ends lost 6 bases and 0 bases respectively, with 12 bases between them. The CDR3 spans 14 residues. Germline assignment: CDR1 LNHDA and CDR2 SQIVND (reference sequence). The CDR3 DNA sequence: TGTGCCAGTAGACGGAGCCAGAGCTCCTACGAGCAGTACTTC. Translating it yields CASRRSQSSYEQYF.

The chain combines TRBV7-9 with TRBJ1-1; D remains unclear. The ends were cut back, 1 base at V and 4 bases at J, with 13 bases in the middle. Germline CDR1 is SEHNR and CDR2 is FQNEAQ (reference sequence). This CDR3 has 15 residues. CDR3 region: CASSLEGRGSTEAFF. CDR3 DNA sequence: TGTGCCAGCAGCTTAGAGGGTCGAGGGAGCACTGAAGCTTTCTTT.

V usage is TRBV27 and J usage is TRBJ1-4; 7 bases are shared with TRBD1. The length of the CDR3 is 14 residues. V shed 8 bases, J shed 6 bases, and the junction held 9 bases outside the gene matches. The germline gives CDR1 MNHEY, CDR2 SMNVEV (reference sequence). The CDR3 DNA reads TGTGCCAGCGGCAGGGGGATAAACTATGAAAAACTGTTTTTT. It translates to CASGRGINYEKLFF. The full variable domain, in which reference TRBV27 and TRBJ1-4 provide the parts outside the CDR3, is EAQVTQNPRYLITVTGKKLTVTCSQNMNHEYMSWYRQDPGLGLRQIYYSMNVEVTDKGDVPEGYKVSRKEKRNFPLILESPSPNQTSLYFCASGRGINYEKLFFGSGTQLSVL.

This sequence joins TRBV27 and TRBJ1-5; 9 bases fit TRBD1. Unmatched junction bases numbered 3, after V lost 6 bases and J lost 6 bases. CDR3 length: 13 amino acids. The germline gives CDR1 MNHEY, CDR2 SMNVEV (reference sequence). This CDR3 reads CASRTGGGQPQHF. The CDR3 DNA reads TGTGCCAGCAGGACAGGGGGAGGTCAGCCCCAGCATTTT.